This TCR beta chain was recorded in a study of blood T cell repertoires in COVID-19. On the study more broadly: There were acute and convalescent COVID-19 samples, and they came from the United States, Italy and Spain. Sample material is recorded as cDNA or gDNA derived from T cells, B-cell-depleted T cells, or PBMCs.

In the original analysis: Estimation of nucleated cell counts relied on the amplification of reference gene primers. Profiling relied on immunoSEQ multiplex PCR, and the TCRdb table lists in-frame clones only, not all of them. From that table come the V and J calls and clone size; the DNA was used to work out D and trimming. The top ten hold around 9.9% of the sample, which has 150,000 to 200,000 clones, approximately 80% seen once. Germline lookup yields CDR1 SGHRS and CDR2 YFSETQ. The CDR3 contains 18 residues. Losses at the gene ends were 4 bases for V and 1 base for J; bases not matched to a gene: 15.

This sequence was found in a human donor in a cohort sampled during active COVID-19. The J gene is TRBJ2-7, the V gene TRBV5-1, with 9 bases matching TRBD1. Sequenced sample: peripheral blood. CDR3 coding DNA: TGCGCCAGCAGCCCCCGGGACAGGGCCCGTCAACCGTCCTACGAGCAGTACTTC. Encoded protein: CASSPRDRARQPSYEQYF. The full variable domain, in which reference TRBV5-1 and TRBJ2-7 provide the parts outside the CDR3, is KAGVTQTPRYLIKTRGQQVTLSCSPISGHRSVSWYQQTPGQGLQFLFEYFSETQRNKGNFPGRFSGRQFSNSRSEMNVSTLELGDSALYLCASSPRDRARQPSYEQYFGPGTRLTVT.